This T cell receptor beta chain is drawn from a study of human T cells and chemical hapten exposure. Study details: Diphenylcyclopropenone was applied weekly to patients' scalps across the approximately 25-week study. Overall study results and limits: Relative to controls, expanded TCRs formed significantly more large CDR3 similarity clusters.

Time point noted: patch test 1, 2 weeks after DPC sensitization. The treatment is: therapeutic diphenylcyclopropenone sensitization with weekly scalp DPC. To note about this clonotype: Its target is unknown.

Library preparation tagged each individual cDNA molecule with a unique molecular identifier. Each CDR3 protein gets one entry after TCRdb re-called the RACE reads with MiXCR. The sample has around 76,000 distinct CDR3 sequences, over 9.5% seen once. The germline gives CDR1 SGHTA, CDR2 FQGNSA. The CDR3 totals 16 residues. V lost 4 bases, J lost 4 bases, and 16 bases lay in between. The rearrangement uses TRBV7-2 and TRBJ2-2; TRBD2 might be the D (5 bases). The sample consisted of whole blood, taken in connection with sensitization to the hapten diphenylcyclopropenone (DPC). The clonotype originates from a woman aged 55-70 years with alopecia areata. Some clones in this sample may be carry-over from other donors' samples. In DNA, the CDR3 is TGTGCCAGCAGCTCCGGAGGAAGCGACCGCACCGGGGAGCTGTTTTTT. Translation: CASSSGGSDRTGELFF.